What follows is one T cell receptor (beta chain) and its context. This sample was taken from a study of blood T cell repertoires in COVID-19. Libraries were prepared by immunoSEQ multiplex PCR; TCRdb keeps only in-frame clonotypes and omits some of them. Of just over 650,000 clones in the sample, 85% to 90% were seen once. The receptor was derived from a woman aged 18-29 years with acute or convalescent COVID-19. Input material: peripheral blood.

DNA of the CDR3: TGTGCCAGCAGCCAAGTCCGGGGGGGACCCGGGGAGCTGTTTTTT. Its protein product is CASSQVRGGPGELFF. V is TRBV14 and J is TRBJ2-2; 8 positions match TRBD2. The CDR3 has 15 amino acids. Germline assignment: CDR1 SGHDN and CDR2 FVKESK. Trimming cost V 1 base and J 6 bases; bases outside gene matches: 4.